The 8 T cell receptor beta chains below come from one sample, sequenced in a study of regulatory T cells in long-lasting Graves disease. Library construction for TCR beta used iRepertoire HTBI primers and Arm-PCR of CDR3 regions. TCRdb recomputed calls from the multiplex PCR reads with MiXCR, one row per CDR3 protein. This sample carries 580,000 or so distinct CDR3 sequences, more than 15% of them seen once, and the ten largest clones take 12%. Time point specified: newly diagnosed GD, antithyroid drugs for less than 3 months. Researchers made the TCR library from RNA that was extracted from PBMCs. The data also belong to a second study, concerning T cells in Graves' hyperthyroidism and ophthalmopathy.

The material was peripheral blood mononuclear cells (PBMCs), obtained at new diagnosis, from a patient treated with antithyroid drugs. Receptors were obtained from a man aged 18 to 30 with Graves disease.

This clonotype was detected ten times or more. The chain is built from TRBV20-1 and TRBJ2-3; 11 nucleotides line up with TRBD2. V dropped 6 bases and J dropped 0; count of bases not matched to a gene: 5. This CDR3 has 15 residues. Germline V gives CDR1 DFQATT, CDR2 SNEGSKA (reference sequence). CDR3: CSAQGLAESTDTQYF. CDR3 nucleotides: TGCAGTGCCCAGGGACTAGCGGAAAGCACAGATACGCAGTATTTT.

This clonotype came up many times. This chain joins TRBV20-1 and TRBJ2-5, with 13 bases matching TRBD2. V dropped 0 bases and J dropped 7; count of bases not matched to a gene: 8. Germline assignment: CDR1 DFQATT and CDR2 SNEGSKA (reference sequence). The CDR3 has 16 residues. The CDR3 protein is CSARELAGGLSGTQYF. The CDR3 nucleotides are TGCAGTGCTAGAGAACTAGCGGGAGGGCTCTCGGGGACCCAGTACTTC.

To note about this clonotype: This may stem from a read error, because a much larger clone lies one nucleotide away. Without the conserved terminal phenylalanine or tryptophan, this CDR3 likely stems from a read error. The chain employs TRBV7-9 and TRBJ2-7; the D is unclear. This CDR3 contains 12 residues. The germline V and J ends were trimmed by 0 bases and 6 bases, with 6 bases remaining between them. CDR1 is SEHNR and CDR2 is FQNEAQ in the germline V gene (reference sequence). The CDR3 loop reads CASSLAAAEQYL. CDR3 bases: TGTGCCAGCAGCTTAGCCGCAGCCGAGCAGTACCTC.

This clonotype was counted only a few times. This chain's CDR3 is CSALGEYGEQYF. In DNA form, the CDR3 reads TGCAGTGCGCTCGGAGAGTATGGCGAGCAGTACTTC. The V call is TRBV20-1, the J call TRBJ2-7; D remains ambiguous. The CDR3 is 12 residues long. CDR1 is DFQATT, CDR2 SNEGSKA, per germline (reference sequence). V lost 6 bases to trimming and J lost 6 bases, with 15 bases between them.

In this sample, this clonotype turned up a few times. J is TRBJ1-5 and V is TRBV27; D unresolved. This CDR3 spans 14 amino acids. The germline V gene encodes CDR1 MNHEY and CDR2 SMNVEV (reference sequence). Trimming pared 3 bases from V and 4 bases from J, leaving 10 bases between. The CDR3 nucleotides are TGTGCCAGCAGTTTTTACGGGAATAATCAGCCCCAGCATTTT. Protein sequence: CASSFYGNNQPQHF.

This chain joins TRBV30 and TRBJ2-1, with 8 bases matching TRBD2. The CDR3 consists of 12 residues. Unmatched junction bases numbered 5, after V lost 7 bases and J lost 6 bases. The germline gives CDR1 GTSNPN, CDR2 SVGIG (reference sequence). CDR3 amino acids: CASSGSINEQFF. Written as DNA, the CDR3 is TGTGCCTCCAGCGGGAGTATCAATGAGCAGTTCTTC. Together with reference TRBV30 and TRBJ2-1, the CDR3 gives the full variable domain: SQTIHQWPATLVQPVGSPLSLECTVEGTSNPNLYWYRQAAGRGLQLLFYSVGIGQISSEVPQNLSASRPQDRQFILSSKKLLLSDSGFYLCASSGSINEQFFGPGTRLTVL.

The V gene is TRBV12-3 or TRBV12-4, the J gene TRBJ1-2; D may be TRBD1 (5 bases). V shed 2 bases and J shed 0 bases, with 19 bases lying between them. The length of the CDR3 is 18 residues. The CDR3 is CASSLYLGKGPSNYGYTF. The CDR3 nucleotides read TGTGCCAGCAGTTTATACCTGGGAAAGGGGCCGTCTAACTATGGCTACACCTTC.

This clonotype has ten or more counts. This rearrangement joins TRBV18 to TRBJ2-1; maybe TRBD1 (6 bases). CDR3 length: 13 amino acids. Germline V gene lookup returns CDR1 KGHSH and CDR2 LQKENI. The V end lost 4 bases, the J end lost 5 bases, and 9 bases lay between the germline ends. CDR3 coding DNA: TGTGCCAGCTCACAGGACAGAAACAATGAGCAGTTCTTC. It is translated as CASSQDRNNEQFF.